What follows is one TCR beta chain and its context. Its cognate antigen is unknown. TCRdb recomputed calls from the reads with MiXCR, one row per CDR3 protein. The repertoire holds about 830,000 distinct CDR3 sequences, with approximately 32% as singletons. This CDR3 is 14 amino acids long. Germline V gives CDR1 MNHEY, CDR2 SVGEGT. V lost 7 bases, J lost 4 bases, and 16 bases lay in between. This entry belongs to a study of T cell repertoires in cytomegalovirus infection. Whole-study context: As its CMV epitopes, the study selected recently identified HLA-C-restricted and well-studied HLA-B-restricted targets. Carrying CMV and the relevant HLA type showed in public TCR beta signatures.

The study's findings and limits: CMV carriers with the relevant HLA were identified by cumulative public TCR beta family frequency. Dominating the ex vivo response were HLA-C-restricted CMV-specific TCR beta clonotypes.

This sequence joins TRBV6-2 or TRBV6-3 and TRBJ2-5, with D perhaps given as TRBD1 or TRBD2 (6 bases each). Here the sequenced sample was cultured CD8+ T cells from PBMCs, taken from culture after CMV antigen stimulation. The clonotype comes from a human donor in good health (CMV status not recorded). Some clones in this sample may be carry-over from other donors' samples. The CDR3 sequence: CASTPSGASETQYF. CDR3 nucleotide sequence: TGTGCCAGCACCCCGTCGGGGGCCTCAGAGACCCAGTACTTC.